This T cell receptor beta chain was found in a study of OX40 agonist ivuxolimab in advanced cancers. Turning to the overall study: Ivuxolimab was an agonistic, fully human IgG2 monoclonal antibody directed against OX40 (CD134), a costimulatory receptor. Intravenous ivuxolimab was administered to patients every 2 weeks at six dose levels: 0.01, 0.1, 0.3, 1.5, 3 and 10 mg/kg. Of the approximately 53 patients in dose escalation, about 20 had hepatocellular carcinoma, some 15 had melanoma, 9 had renal cell carcinoma and 9 had head and neck cancer. In the dose-escalation cohort, more than 75% of patients were male, and the mean age was approximately 64 years, with a range of about 23 to 90. Patients were allowed to have had prior anti-PD-1, anti-PD-L1 or anti-CTLA-4 therapy, and approximately 43% of the dose-escalation patients had previously received checkpoint inhibitors. Partial responses occurred in three dose-escalation patients: two with cutaneous melanoma and one with hepatocellular carcinoma. The purpose of peripheral TCRbeta sequencing was to test whether ivuxolimab changed TCR sequence diversity and led to clonal T-cell expansion. The paper covers the monotherapy dose-escalation part of the phase I ivuxolimab trial, which included N = 52 patients.

Patients with autoimmune disease history or receiving systemic immunosuppression were excluded from the trial. Peripheral blood for TCR sequencing was drawn from every dose cohort at baseline, at cycle 4 day 1 and at cycle 7 day 1. The samples were drawn from a first-in-human, open-label, multicenter phase I dose-escalation trial of ivuxolimab. Adults with locally advanced or metastatic head and neck squamous cell, hepatocellular, melanoma or renal cell carcinoma were enrolled in the trial. CD4+ and CD8+ T cells were sorted separately from peripheral blood before TCR sequencing. The CDR1 and CDR2 encoded by the germline V gene (reference sequence) are SEHNR and FQNEAQ. Measured from the cysteine to the phenylalanine, the CDR3 is 14 residues long. Here the CDR3 DNA is all that survives: 42 bases in frame from base 1. V gives up 10 bases and J gives up 0 bases, and the segment between their germline ends measures 15 bases.

To sequence the TCRbeta CDR3 region, genomic DNA was isolated from the sorted cells. TCRbeta CDR3 regions were sequenced using the immunoSEQ Assay. This immuneACCESS table, as held by TCRdb, lists in-frame sequences with V and J called but not all clones. Of the missing ones, under half trace to an unresolved V gene in checked studies; the others have no known cause. In all, the sample holds about 16,000 clones, and around 90% of those were seen once. Roughly 28% of the sample lies in the top ten. Overall study outcomes, separate from this receptor: Partial responders in the 0.1-3.0 mg/kg groups had among the lowest normalized peripheral clonal expansion, especially among CD8+ T cells. The antigen specificity of the clonally expanded peripheral T cells was not determined. Low levels of normalized T-cell clonal expansion were also seen in some nonresponding patients. Clonal expansion of both CD4+ and CD8+ blood T cells was observed from baseline to week 6 at doses 0.1 to 3.0 mg/kg. After ivuxolimab, more expanded clones were found on average in CD8+ T cells than in CD4+ T cells.

This clone was counted once. No antigen is known for it. Nothing much larger sits one base from this clone, and base qualities are not available. The chain employs TRBV7-9 and TRBJ1-1; possibly the D gene is TRBD1, per 5 matching bases. The sequence was obtained from an adult with an advanced solid tumor such as melanoma, head and neck, liver or kidney cancer. Sequences were derived from CD4+ or CD8+ T cells sorted from blood, sampled in a trial of the OX40 agonist ivuxolimab. The DNA reads TGTGCCACCCAGACGGGACTTATGAACACTGAAGCTTTCTTT. Its coded protein is CATQTGLMNTEAFF.